This passage covers 16 T cell receptor beta chains from one sample sequenced in a study of T cell repertoires in cytomegalovirus infection. TCRdb re-derived calls from the reads in MiXCR, one entry per CDR3 protein. Found here are roughly 100,000 distinct CDR3 sequences, 16% of them singletons; the top ten hold 8%. The specimen was PBMCs. The receptors originated from a human donor in good health (CMV status not recorded). Some clones in this sample may be carry-over from other donors' samples.

The rearrangement links TRBV10-3 to TRBJ2-3; no firm D call. The CDR3 runs 11 residues. Germline V gene data show CDR1 as ENHRY and CDR2 as SYGVKD. With 3 bases removed from V and 4 bases from J, the gap between germline ends came to 2 bases. In nucleotides, the CDR3 is TGTGCCATCAGTGACTCAGATACGCAGTATTTT. Translating it yields CAISDSDTQYF.

This chain connects TRBV6-2 or TRBV6-3 to TRBJ1-1; no definite D call. The CDR3 is made up of 11 amino acids. The V end was cut by 8 bases, the J end by 3 bases, with 7 bases between. Germline V CDR1 and CDR2: MNHEY, SVGEGT. CDR3 sequence reads: CASRGYTEAFF. The DNA for the CDR3 is TGTGCCAGCCGAGGGTACACTGAAGCTTTCTTT.

Ten or more counts support this clonotype. This chain uses TRBV2 with TRBJ1-5; tentative D call: TRBD1 (5 bases). Germline assignment: CDR1 SNHLY and CDR2 FYNNEI. Trimming pared 9 bases from V and 5 bases from J, leaving 17 bases between. CDR3 size: 14 residues. The CDR3 loop is CASRGDSLYQPQHF. CDR3 sequence (DNA): TGTGCCAGTAGGGGTGACAGTCTTTATCAGCCCCAGCATTTT.

This clonotype was observed at least ten times. This sequence joins TRBV6-2 or TRBV6-3 and TRBJ1-1; TRBD1 agrees at 9 bases. The CDR3 contains 15 residues. Losses at the gene ends were 6 bases for V and 4 bases for J; bases not matched to a gene: 9. Germline V gives CDR1 MNHEY, CDR2 SVGEGT. The CDR3 coding sequence is TGTGCCAGCAGAACAACAGGGGGCGGGAGCACTGAAGCTTTCTTT. It is translated as CASRTTGGGSTEAFF.

This clonotype was counted ten times or more. This rearrangement joins TRBV7-2 to TRBJ1-6, with 7 bases aligning to TRBD1. The CDR3 extends over 15 amino acids. The J segment lost 10 bases and the V segment lost 5 bases, leaving 11 bases of the junction unmatched. Germline V gene lookup returns CDR1 SGHTA and CDR2 FQGNSA. The CDR3 coding sequence is TGTGCCAGCAGCCTCAACAGGGGAGGGGGATCACCCCTCCACTTT. It encodes CASSLNRGGGSPLHF.

The chain employs TRBV15 and TRBJ2-5; no clear D. In germline, CDR1 is LNHNV, CDR2 YYDKDF (reference sequence). This CDR3 is built from 13 residues. The V end lost 0 bases, the J end lost 4 bases, and 6 bases lay between the germline ends. The CDR3 here is CATSRDRGETQYF. The CDR3, as DNA: TGTGCCACCAGCAGAGATCGTGGAGAGACCCAGTACTTC.

The V call is TRBV4-1, the J call TRBJ1-1; 7 bases agree with TRBD1. The V gene's germline CDR1 is MGHRA and CDR2 YSYEKL. CDR3 size: 14 residues. The V and J ends lost 1 base and 8 bases, in that order; junction bases with no gene match: 7. DNA for the CDR3: TGCGCCAGCAGCCAAGTGGGGAACAGGGGCGAAGCTTTCTTT. Protein product: CASSQVGNRGEAFF.

This chain links TRBV7-9 with TRBJ1-2; TRBD1 might be the D (5 bases). The CDR3 spans 15 residues. Germline CDR1 and CDR2: SEHNR and FQNEAQ (reference sequence). The V end lost 5 bases, the J end lost 0 bases, and 13 bases lay between the germline ends. This chain's CDR3 is CASSRDGLANYGYTF. The CDR3 DNA reads TGTGCCAGCAGCCGGGACGGACTAGCTAACTATGGCTACACCTTC. Full variable domain (outside the CDR3, taken from reference TRBV7-9 and TRBJ1-2): DTGVSQNPRHKITKRGQNVTFRCDPISEHNRLYWYRQTLGQGPEFLTYFQNEAQLEKSRLLSDRFSAERPKGSFSTLEIQRTEQGDSAMYLCASSRDGLANYGYTFGSGTRLTVV.

As for this clonotype: One end of the junction is discordant with germline, which a read error may explain. The chain couples TRBV7-2 to TRBJ2-7, with TRBD2 matching over 8 bases. Germline V gene data show CDR1 as SGHTA and CDR2 as FQGNSA. The CDR3 has 15 amino acids. Here the CDR3 DNA reads TGTGCCAGCAGCTTCGCGAGCGGGGGCCTATACGTGCAGTACTTC. Protein sequence: CASSFASGGLYVQYF.

The chain links TRBV20-1 to TRBJ1-2; a possible D gene is TRBD1 (6 bases). The CDR3 extends over 14 amino acids. Trimming stripped 6 bases from V and 4 bases from J, with 18 bases between. The germline CDR1 and CDR2 sequences are DFQATT and SNEGSKA (reference sequence). The CDR3 DNA reads as TGCAGTGCCGAGAGGGGGGGGGACGTCTATGGCTACACCTTC. It encodes CSAERGGDVYGYTF.

This chain connects TRBV11-2 to TRBJ1-1; D gene uncertain. Between the trimmed V and J ends, which lost 1 base and 7 bases, there was a span of 7 bases. The CDR3 covers 12 residues. Germline V gene sequence: CDR1 SGHAT, CDR2 FQNNGV. The CDR3 reads CASSLVRVEAFF. The CDR3 coding sequence is TGTGCCAGCAGCTTAGTTAGAGTTGAAGCTTTCTTT.

This clonotype has at least ten counts. The chain has TRBV19 and TRBJ1-1, with no clear D. Trimming removed 6 bases from V and 1 base from J, with 12 bases in between. The CDR3 loop spans 14 amino acids. Germline V gene data show CDR1 as LNHDA and CDR2 as SQIVND (reference sequence). The chain's CDR3 is CASRMLLWNTEAFF. CDR3 sequence (DNA): TGTGCCAGTAGAATGCTGCTCTGGAACACTGAAGCTTTCTTT.

The V gene is TRBV7-4, the J gene TRBJ1-2, with D perhaps TRBD1 (5 bases). The CDR3 sequence is 14 residues long. Germline V gives CDR1 SGHVT, CDR2 SQSDAQ. Trimming took off 4 bases at V and 5 bases at J, with 14 bases between the two ends. This CDR3 is CASSSSGPRYGYTF. CDR3 sequence (DNA): TGTGCCAGCAGCTCTTCGGGGCCTCGTTATGGCTACACCTTC.

V and J are TRBV3-1 and TRBJ2-3; TRBD2 might be the D (6 bases). The V end lost 2 bases, the J end lost 4 bases, and 10 bases lay between the germline ends. The CDR3 contains 14 residues. Germline CDR1 reads LGHDT; CDR2 reads YNNKEL (reference sequence). The CDR3 loop reads CASSQTRDSDTQYF. In DNA form, the CDR3 reads TGTGCCAGCAGCCAAACGCGGGACTCAGATACGCAGTATTTT.

This clonotype was detected ten times or more. The chain recombines TRBV7-2 with TRBJ1-4; D uncertain. The length of the CDR3 is 16 residues. The ends were cut back, 2 bases at V and 3 bases at J, with 13 bases in the middle. Germline V CDR1 and CDR2: SGHTA, FQGNSA. The CDR3 loop reads CASSLRAALSNEKLFF. As DNA, the CDR3 is TGTGCCAGCAGCTTAAGGGCAGCCCTTTCTAATGAAAAACTGTTTTTT.

This clonotype has a handful of counts. The genes are TRBV6-6 and TRBJ2-5; 7 bases are shared with TRBD1. The ends lost 6 bases at V and 2 bases at J; junction bases unmatched: 6. The CDR3 is 14 amino acids. Germline CDR1 MNHNY, CDR2 SVGAGI (reference sequence). CDR3 nucleotides: TGTGCCAGCAGATTTCCGGGACAGCAAGAGACCCAGTACTTC. Translating gives CASRFPGQQETQYF.